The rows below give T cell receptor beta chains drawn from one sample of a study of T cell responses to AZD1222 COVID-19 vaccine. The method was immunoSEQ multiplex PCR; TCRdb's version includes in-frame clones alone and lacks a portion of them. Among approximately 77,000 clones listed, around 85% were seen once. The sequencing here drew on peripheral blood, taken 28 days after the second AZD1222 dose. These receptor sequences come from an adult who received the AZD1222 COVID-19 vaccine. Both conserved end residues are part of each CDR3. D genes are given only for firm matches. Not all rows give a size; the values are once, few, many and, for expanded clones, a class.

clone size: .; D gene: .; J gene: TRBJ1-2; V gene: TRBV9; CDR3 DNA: TGTGCCAGCAGCGTAGATGGACAGTACTATGGCTACACCTTC; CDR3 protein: CASSVDGQYYGYTF
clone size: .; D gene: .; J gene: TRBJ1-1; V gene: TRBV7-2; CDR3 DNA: TGTGCCAGCAGCTTAAGGGGGGGACAGAACACTGAAGCTTTCTTT; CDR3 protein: CASSLRGGQNTEAFF
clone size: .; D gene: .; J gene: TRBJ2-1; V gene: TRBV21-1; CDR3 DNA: TGTGCCAGCAGCCGCAGGGACAGGGTCTACAATGAGCAGTTCTTC; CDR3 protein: CASSRRDRVYNEQFF
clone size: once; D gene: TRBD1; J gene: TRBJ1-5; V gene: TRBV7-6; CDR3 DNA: TGTGCCAGCAGCTTAGAGGCACAGGGGAATCAGCCCCAGCATTTT; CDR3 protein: CASSLEAQGNQPQHF
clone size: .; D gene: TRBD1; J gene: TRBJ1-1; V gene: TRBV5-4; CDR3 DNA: TGTGCCAGCAGCTTGGGCACGGACAGGGGGGGGCCGGGCGCTGAAGCTTTCTTT; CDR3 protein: CASSLGTDRGGPGAEAFF
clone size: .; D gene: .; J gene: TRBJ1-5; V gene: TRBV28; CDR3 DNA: TGTGCCAGCAGTCCCAATCAGCCCCAGCATTTT; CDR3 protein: CASSPNQPQHF
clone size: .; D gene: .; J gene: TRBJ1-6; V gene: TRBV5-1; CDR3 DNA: TGCGCCAGCAGCTTATTGGGGAAAGGGGTTAATTCACCCCTCCACTTT; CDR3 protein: CASSLLGKGVNSPLHF
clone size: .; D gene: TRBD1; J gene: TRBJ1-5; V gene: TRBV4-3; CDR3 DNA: TGCGCCAGCAGCCAAGAGACAGGGAGGAGCGATCAGCCCCAGCATTTT; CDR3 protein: CASSQETGRSDQPQHF
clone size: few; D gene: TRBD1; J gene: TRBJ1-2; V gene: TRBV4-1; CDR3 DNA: TGCGCCAGCAGCCTAACAGGGGCGGGGGGCTACACCTTC; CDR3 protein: CASSLTGAGGYTF
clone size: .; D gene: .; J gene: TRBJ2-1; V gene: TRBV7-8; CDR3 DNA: TGTGCCAGCACCTTAGACGGAGGCTCCTACAATGAGCAGTTCTTC; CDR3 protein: CASTLDGGSYNEQFF
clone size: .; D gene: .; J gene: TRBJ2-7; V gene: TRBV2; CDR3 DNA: TGTGCCAGCAGTGAAGAGGCGGCAGGTCTTTCCTACGAGCAGTACTTC; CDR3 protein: CASSEEAAGLSYEQYF
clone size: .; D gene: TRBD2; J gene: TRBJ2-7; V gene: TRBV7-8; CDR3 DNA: TGTGCCAGCAGCTCAGGGGGACTAGCGGGCTCCTACGAGCAGTACTTC; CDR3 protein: CASSSGGLAGSYEQYF
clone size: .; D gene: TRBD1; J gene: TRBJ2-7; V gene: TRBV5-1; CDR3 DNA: TGCGCCAGCAGCGAGGGGACAGGTACTTTCTACGAGCAGTACTTC; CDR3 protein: CASSEGTGTFYEQYF
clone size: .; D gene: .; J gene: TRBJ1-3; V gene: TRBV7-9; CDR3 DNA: TGTGCCAGCTGGGAATTAAACTCTGGAAACACCATATATTTT; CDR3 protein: CASWELNSGNTIYF
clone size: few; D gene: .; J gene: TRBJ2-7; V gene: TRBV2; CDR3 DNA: TGTGCCAGCAATCAGGCGGGTTCCCTATACGAGCAGTACTTC; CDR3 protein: CASNQAGSLYEQYF
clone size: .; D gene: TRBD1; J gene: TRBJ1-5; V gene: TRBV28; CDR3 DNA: TGTGCCAGCAGTAGTACCGGGACAGTAGGTAGTCAGCCCCAGCATTTT; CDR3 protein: CASSSTGTVGSQPQHF
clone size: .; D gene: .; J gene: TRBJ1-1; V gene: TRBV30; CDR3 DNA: TGTGCCTGGGGGAAGAGAGGCACTGAAGCTTTCTTT; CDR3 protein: CAWGKRGTEAFF
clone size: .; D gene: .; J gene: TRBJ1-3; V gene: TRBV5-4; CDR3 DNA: TGTGCCAGCAGCGAACAGGCGAACTCTGGAAACACCATATATTTT; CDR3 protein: CASSEQANSGNTIYF
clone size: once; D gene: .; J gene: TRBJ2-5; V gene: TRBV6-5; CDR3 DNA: TGTGCCAGCAGTTACTCCGGCAGTCAAGAGACCCAGTACTTC; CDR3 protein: CASSYSGSQETQYF
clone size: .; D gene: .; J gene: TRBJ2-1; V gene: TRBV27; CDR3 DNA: TGTGCCAGCAGTTTATCGGTCAGGGCCAATGAGCAGTTCTTC; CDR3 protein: CASSLSVRANEQFF
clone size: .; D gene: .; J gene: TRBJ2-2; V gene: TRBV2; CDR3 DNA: TGTGCCAGCTTTGCCGGGGAGCTGTTTTTT; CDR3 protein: CASFAGELFF
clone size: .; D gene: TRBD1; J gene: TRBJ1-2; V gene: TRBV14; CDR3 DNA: TGTGCCAGCAGTCCAGGGGGGAGGCCGGCTTTTACCTTC; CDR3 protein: CASSPGGRPAFTF
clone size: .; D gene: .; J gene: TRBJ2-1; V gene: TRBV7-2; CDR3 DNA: TGTGCTACGGGCGGACCCCTTTTGGATGAGCAGTTCTTC; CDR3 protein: CATGGPLLDEQFF
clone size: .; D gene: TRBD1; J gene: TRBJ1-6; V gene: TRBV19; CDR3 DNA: TGTGCCAGTAGTATAGGGACAGGCCCGAATTCACCCCTCCACTTT; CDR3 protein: CASSIGTGPNSPLHF
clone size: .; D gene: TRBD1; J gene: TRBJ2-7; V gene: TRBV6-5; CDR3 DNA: TGTGCCAGCAGCCGGACAGGAGCTGGCGAGCAGTACTTC; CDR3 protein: CASSRTGAGEQYF
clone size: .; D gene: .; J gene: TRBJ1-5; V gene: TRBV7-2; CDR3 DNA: TGTGCCAGCAGCTTAGCGCTCTCAGGTAATCCTCAGCCCCAGCATTTT; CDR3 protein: CASSLALSGNPQPQHF
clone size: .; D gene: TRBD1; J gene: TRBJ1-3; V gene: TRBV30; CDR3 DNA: TGTGCCTTGCACCGGGACAGGGGATTCGGAAACACCATATATTTT; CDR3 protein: CALHRDRGFGNTIYF
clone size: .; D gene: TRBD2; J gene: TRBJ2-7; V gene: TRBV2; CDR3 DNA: TGTGCCAGCCTTCTAGCGGGGGGGAGGAACGAGCAGTACTTC; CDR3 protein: CASLLAGGRNEQYF
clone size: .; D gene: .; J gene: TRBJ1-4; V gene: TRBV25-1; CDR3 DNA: TGTGCCAGCAGGAGGCCAGGGGAAGGTGAAAAACTGTTTTTT; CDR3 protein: CASRRPGEGEKLFF
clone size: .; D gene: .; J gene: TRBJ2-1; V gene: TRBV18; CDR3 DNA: TGTGCCAGCTCACCGCCCAGTGGGGGGCGCGGGAATGAGCAGTTCTTC; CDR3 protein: CASSPPSGGRGNEQFF
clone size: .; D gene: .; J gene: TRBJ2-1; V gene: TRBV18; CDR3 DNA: TGTGCCAGCTCCCTCGGGACCACGGGGGGCCAGCAGTTCTTC; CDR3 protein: CASSLGTTGGQQFF
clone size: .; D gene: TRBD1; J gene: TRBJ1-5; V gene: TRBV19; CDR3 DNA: TGTGCCAGTAGTATCGGGACAGCACCTTTTTCTGGACAGCCCCAGCATTTT; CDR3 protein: CASSIGTAPFSGQPQHF
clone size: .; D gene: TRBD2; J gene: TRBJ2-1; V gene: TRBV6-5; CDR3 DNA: TGTGCCAGCAGTTACTTTGGCGGGAGGGCCTCTGGTGAGCAGTTCTTC; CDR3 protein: CASSYFGGRASGEQFF
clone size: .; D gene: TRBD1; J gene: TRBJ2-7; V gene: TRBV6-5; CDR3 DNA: TGTGCCAGCACCCTTAAGGACAGGGGTAGCGAGCAGTACTTC; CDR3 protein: CASTLKDRGSEQYF
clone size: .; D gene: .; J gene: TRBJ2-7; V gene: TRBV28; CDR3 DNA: TGTGCCAGCAGTTTACAGGACTACGAGCAGTACTTC; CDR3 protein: CASSLQDYEQYF
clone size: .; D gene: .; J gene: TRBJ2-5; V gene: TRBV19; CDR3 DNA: TGTGCCAGTAAAACCGACACGGGAGAGACCCAGTACTTC; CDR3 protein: CASKTDTGETQYF
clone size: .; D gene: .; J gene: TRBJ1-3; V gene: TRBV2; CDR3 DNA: TGTGCCAGCGGCCAGGGTAACTCTGGAAACACCATATATTTT; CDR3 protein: CASGQGNSGNTIYF
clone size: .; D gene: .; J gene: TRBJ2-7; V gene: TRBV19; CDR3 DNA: TGTGCCAGTAGCCCCGGTGGACTAATCGAGCAGTACTTC; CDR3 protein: CASSPGGLIEQYF
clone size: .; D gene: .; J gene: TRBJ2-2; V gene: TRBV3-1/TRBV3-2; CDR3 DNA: TGTGCCAGCAGCCATGGGTCAGCCGGGGAGCTGTTTTTT; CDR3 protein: CASSHGSAGELFF
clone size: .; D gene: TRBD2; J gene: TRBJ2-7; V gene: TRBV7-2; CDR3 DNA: TGTGCCAGCAGCTTTAGCGGGGGCTTCTCCTACGAGCAGTACTTC; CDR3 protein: CASSFSGGFSYEQYF
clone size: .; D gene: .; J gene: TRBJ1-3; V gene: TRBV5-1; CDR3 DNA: TGCGCCAGCAGCGTCCAGGGTGATGGAAACACCATATATTTT; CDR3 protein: CASSVQGDGNTIYF
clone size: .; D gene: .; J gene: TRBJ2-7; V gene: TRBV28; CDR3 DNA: TGTGCCAGCAGTTTTTCCAGCTCCTACGAGCAGTACTTC; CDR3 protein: CASSFSSSYEQYF
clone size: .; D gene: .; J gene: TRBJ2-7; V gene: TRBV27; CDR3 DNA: TGTGCCAGCAGAAGGGACTTGACCTACGAGCAGTACTTC; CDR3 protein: CASRRDLTYEQYF
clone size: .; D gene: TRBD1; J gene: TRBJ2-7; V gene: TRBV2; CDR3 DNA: TGTGCCAGCAGTGAGGGACAGCTGACCTACGAGCAGTACTTC; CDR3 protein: CASSEGQLTYEQYF
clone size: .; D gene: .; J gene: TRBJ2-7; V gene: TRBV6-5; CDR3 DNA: TGTGCCAGCAGTACGACAGCCACCTACGAGCAGTACTTC; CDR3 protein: CASSTTATYEQYF
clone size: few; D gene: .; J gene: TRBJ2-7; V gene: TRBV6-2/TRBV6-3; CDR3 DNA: TGTGCCAGCAGTTACCTAGAGGGCCCAGCCTACGAGCAGTACTTC; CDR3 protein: CASSYLEGPAYEQYF
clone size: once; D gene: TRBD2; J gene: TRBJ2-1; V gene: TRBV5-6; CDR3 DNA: TGTGCCAGCAGCGGTCGAACTAGCGGGGGGGCCCGTTATGAGCAGTTCTTC; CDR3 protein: CASSGRTSGGARYEQFF
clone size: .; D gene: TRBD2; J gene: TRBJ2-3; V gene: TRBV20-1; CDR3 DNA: TGCAGTGCTAGTGGGGCGGGAGGGCCTATGACAGATACGCAGTATTTT; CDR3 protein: CSASGAGGPMTDTQYF
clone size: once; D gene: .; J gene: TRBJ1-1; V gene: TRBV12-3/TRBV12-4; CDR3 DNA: TGTGCCAGCAGTTTTCGGGGGCCCGGCTTCTTT; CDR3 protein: CASSFRGPGFF
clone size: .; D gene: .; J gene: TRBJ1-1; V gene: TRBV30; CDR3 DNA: TGTGCCTGGAGTGTAGCCTACCCACAGGGAACTGAAGCTTTCTTT; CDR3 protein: CAWSVAYPQGTEAFF
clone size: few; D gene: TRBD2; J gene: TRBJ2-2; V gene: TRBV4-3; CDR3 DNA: TGCGCCAGCAGCCAAGGGATAGCGGGAGGGTCCGGGGAGCTGTTTTTT; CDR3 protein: CASSQGIAGGSGELFF
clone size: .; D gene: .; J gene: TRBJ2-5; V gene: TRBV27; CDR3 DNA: TGTGCCAGCAGTTCACAGTACCTGGAGACCCAGTACTTC; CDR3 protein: CASSSQYLETQYF